This passage covers 26 T cell receptor beta chains from one sample sequenced in a study of neoadjuvant anti-PD-1 for oral cavity cancer. The data were produced by immunoSEQ multiplex PCR, yet TCRdb's version contains in-frame clones alone and is incomplete. The data contain fewer than 15,000 clones, 60% to 75% of them seen just once; the ten biggest clones take up less than 3%. Time point: after neoadjuvant nivolumab, at surgical resection. The sample was PBMCs, taken after nivolumab (anti-PD-1) treatment. The receptors here all came from a person aged 35-79 years with oral cavity squamous cell carcinoma.

V gene TRBV9 combines with J gene TRBJ2-2; no clear D gene. CDR3 size: 15 residues. Deletions cut 2 bases from V and 3 bases from J, with 11 bases between. Germline V lookup: CDR1 SGDLS, CDR2 YYNGEE. The CDR3 spells CASSVLEIDTGELFF. CDR3 DNA sequence: TGTGCCAGCAGCGTCTTAGAAATCGACACCGGGGAGCTGTTTTTT.

The chain combines TRBV10-2 with TRBJ1-4; D is ambiguous. Deletions cut 8 bases from V and 6 bases from J, with 13 bases between. The CDR3 is 13 residues long. Per germline, CDR1 WSHSY and CDR2 SAAADI. The CDR3 bases are TGCGCCAGCGGTAGGACGGAAGATGAAAAACTGTTTTTT. Its translation is CASGRTEDEKLFF.

The genes are TRBV10-3 and TRBJ1-4; D is undetermined. This CDR3 is 15 amino acids long. Deletions cut 1 base from V and 8 bases from J, with 14 bases between. Germline-derived CDR1 and CDR2 are ENHRY and SYGVKD. DNA for the CDR3: TGTGCCATCAGTGAGTTTGAAGGTAGTTTAGAAAAACTGTTTTTT. Translated, it gives CAISEFEGSLEKLFF.

This clone was picked up a small number of times. This rearrangement joins TRBV6-5 to TRBJ1-1; TRBD1 might be the D (6 bases). The CDR3 is 13 residues long. The ends were cut back, 6 bases at V and 1 base at J, with 9 bases in the middle. Germline V CDR1 and CDR2: MNHEY, SVGAGI. CDR3 residues: CASRATGNTEAFF. DNA for the CDR3: TGTGCCAGCAGGGCGACAGGGAACACTGAAGCTTTCTTT.

The V and J genes are TRBV7-8 and TRBJ2-5, with 7 bases identical to TRBD1. The CDR3 spans 17 residues. Per germline, CDR1 SGHVS and CDR2 FQNEAQ. V shed 6 bases, J shed 1 base, and the junction held 14 bases outside the gene matches. CDR3 in amino acids: CASSRKPNRDSQETQYF. The DNA for the CDR3 is TGTGCCAGCAGTCGGAAACCTAACCGGGACAGCCAAGAGACCCAGTACTTC.

This sequence joins TRBV10-3 and TRBJ2-7, with a possible D match to TRBD1 (6 bases). This CDR3 contains 14 residues. Per the germline V gene, CDR1 is ENHRY and CDR2 is SYGVKD. Trimming removed 3 bases at V and 2 bases at J, with 11 bases between. Written as DNA, the CDR3 is TGTGCCATCAGTGAAGGGGGACCCGCCTACGAGCAGTACTTC. This encodes CAISEGGPAYEQYF.

The V and J genes are TRBV5-1 and TRBJ2-7; D remains ambiguous. In germline, CDR1 is SGHRS, CDR2 YFSETQ. The CDR3 spans 15 residues. V was trimmed by 0 bases and J by 1 base, leaving 11 bases between them. CDR3 loop: CASSLAVVGSYEQYF. The CDR3, as DNA: TGCGCCAGCAGCTTGGCCGTCGTGGGATCCTACGAGCAGTACTTC.

V gene TRBV9 combines with J gene TRBJ2-3; 7 bases are shared with TRBD2. Looked up from germline, CDR1 is SGDLS and CDR2 is YYNGEE. Unmatched junction bases numbered 14, after V lost 2 bases and J lost 2 bases. The CDR3 length is 18 residues. The CDR3 sequence: CASSVTSLAMGLTDTQYF. The CDR3, as DNA: TGTGCCAGCAGCGTGACTTCACTAGCGATGGGCCTCACAGATACGCAGTATTTT. Supplemented by reference TRBV9 and TRBJ2-3, the full variable domain reads DSGVTQTPKHLITATGQRVTLRCSPRSGDLSVYWYQQSLDQGLQFLIQYYNGEERAKGNILERFSAQQFPDLHSELNLSSLELGDSALYFCASSVTSLAMGLTDTQYFGPGTRLTVL.

J is TRBJ2-7 and V is TRBV2; the D gene could be TRBD1 or TRBD2 (6 bases each). Germline CDR1 and CDR2: SNHLY and FYNNEI. The V gene lost 4 bases and the J gene lost 1 base, with 11 bases spanning the gap. The CDR3 contains 14 residues. CDR3 coding DNA: TGTGCCAGCAGTGCGGGGGCGGGTTCCTACGAGCAGTACTTC. Amino acids: CASSAGAGSYEQYF.

This clone was found a few times. The J gene is TRBJ2-7, the V gene TRBV4-1; TRBD1 matches at 10 bases. The CDR3 runs to 16 residues. The germline CDR1 and CDR2 sequences are MGHRA and YSYEKL. Germline trimming cut 0 bases from V and 6 bases from J; bases unmatched to any gene: 8. The chain's CDR3 is CASSQESDRGLGEQYF. CDR3 nucleotide sequence: TGCGCCAGCAGCCAAGAATCCGACAGGGGGCTTGGCGAGCAGTACTTC.

The chain carries TRBV6-5 and TRBJ1-1, with 7 bases lining up with TRBD1. The CDR3 has 16 residues. Trimming removed 0 bases from V and 5 bases from J; junction bases left unmatched: 9. The germline CDR1 and CDR2 sequences are MNHEY and SVGAGI. CDR3 loop: CASSYSRTGLRTEAFF. In DNA form, the CDR3 reads TGTGCCAGCAGTTACTCGAGGACAGGTCTGCGAACTGAAGCTTTCTTT.

This chain links TRBV7-3 with TRBJ2-6; D perhaps matches TRBD2 (6 bases). V lost 1 base to trimming and J lost 2 bases, with 12 bases between them. This CDR3 region has 17 residues. From germline, CDR1 is SGHTA and CDR2 FQGTGA. The CDR3 DNA is TGTGCCAGCAGCTTAATTCCGGGAGTGACTGGGGCCAACGTCCTGACTTTC. The encoded protein is CASSLIPGVTGANVLTF.

The chain couples TRBV28 to TRBJ2-5; D perhaps matches TRBD1 (6 bases). This CDR3 is 15 amino acids long. Per the germline V gene, CDR1 is MDHEN and CDR2 is SYDVKM. The V and J ends lost 6 bases and 2 bases respectively, with 16 bases between them. The CDR3 sequence: CASSPQGHQQETQYF. The CDR3 bases are TGTGCCAGCAGCCCGCAGGGACACCAACAAGAGACCCAGTACTTC.

This clone was observed once. J is TRBJ1-2 and V is TRBV15; tentatively, D is TRBD1 (5 bases). V lost 1 base, J lost 3 bases, and 12 bases lay in between. The CDR3 loop spans 15 amino acids. The germline gives CDR1 LNHNV, CDR2 YYDKDF (reference sequence). CDR3 sequence reads: CATSRGAGVDYGYTF. CDR3 in DNA: TGTGCCACCAGCAGAGGGGCGGGGGTAGACTATGGCTACACCTTC. The full variable domain, its missing parts supplied by reference TRBV15 and TRBJ1-2, is DAMVIQNPRYQVTQFGKPVTLSCSQTLNHNVMYWYQQKSSQAPKLLFHYYDKDFNNEADTPDNFQSRRPNTSFCFLDIRSPGLGDTAMYLCATSRGAGVDYGYTFGSGTRLTVV.

This clone was observed once. This chain connects TRBV4-1 to TRBJ2-7; D is unresolved. Per germline, CDR1 MGHRA and CDR2 YSYEKL. V was shortened by 0 bases and J by 4 bases, with 13 bases between the two germline ends. The CDR3 length is 15 residues. This CDR3 reads CASSQDDLSVYEQYF. CDR3 nucleotide sequence: TGCGCCAGCAGCCAAGACGACCTCTCCGTATACGAGCAGTACTTC.

A note on this clone: The germline gene is not matched at one end of the junction; a read error may be the cause. The chain couples TRBV7-8 to TRBJ1-5; TRBD1 aligns across 9 bases. Looked up from germline, CDR1 is SGHVS and CDR2 is FQNEAQ. The CDR3 covers 18 residues. CDR3 coding DNA: TGTGCCAGCAGCCTAGCGGGACAGGGTGGCGGGGGCAATCAGCCCCAGCATTTT. Its translation is CASSLAGQGGGGNQPQHF.

The chain recombines TRBV2 with TRBJ1-2, with a possible D match to TRBD1 (5 bases). V was shortened by 3 bases and J by 7 bases, with 9 bases between the two germline ends. The CDR3 is 12 residues long. The germline gives CDR1 SNHLY, CDR2 FYNNEI. CDR3 amino acids: CASSEQGGGYTF. DNA for the CDR3: TGTGCCAGCAGTGAGCAGGGTGGTGGCTACACCTTC.

The V and J genes are TRBV6-5 and TRBJ1-1; D is possibly TRBD1 (5 bases). Deletions cut 2 bases from V and 1 base from J, with 8 bases between. The germline V gene has CDR1 MNHEY and CDR2 SVGAGI. The CDR3 has 14 amino acids. CDR3 bases: TGTGCCAGCAGTTACGGGGGACCGAACACTGAAGCTTTCTTT. Amino acids: CASSYGGPNTEAFF.

This rearrangement joins TRBV28 to TRBJ2-7, with 12 bases matching TRBD2. There are 19 residues in the CDR3. Germline V gene lookup returns CDR1 MDHEN and CDR2 SYDVKM. Trimming took 4 bases from V and 1 from J; bases not matched to a gene: 14. The CDR3 nucleotides are TGTGCCAGCAGTTCCGGACTAGCGGGATGGCCCATTGGATCCTACGAGCAGTACTTC. Protein product: CASSSGLAGWPIGSYEQYF.

This clone was observed a handful of times. The genes are TRBV5-4 and TRBJ2-5; D may be TRBD2 (5 bases). Germline CDR1 and CDR2: SGHNT and YYREEE (reference sequence). With 4 bases removed from V and 1 base from J, the gap between germline ends came to 14 bases. This CDR3 has 15 amino acids. The CDR3 DNA is TGTGCCAGCAGCCTCCCGACTGAGGGCCAAGAGACCCAGTACTTC. Its protein is CASSLPTEGQETQYF.

Written as DNA, the CDR3 is TGTGCCAGCAGCCGACAGGGGGGGAACACTGAAGCTTTCTTT. Encoded protein: CASSRQGGNTEAFF. The chain couples TRBV14 to TRBJ1-1; 9 bases align to TRBD1. The CDR3 loop spans 14 amino acids. After removal of 4 bases from V and 1 base from J, the junction contained 1 base not matched to a gene. Germline CDR1 and CDR2: SGHDN and FVKESK.

The chain couples TRBV11-2 to TRBJ2-7, with D unclear. Germline V lookup: CDR1 SGHAT, CDR2 FQNNGV. Trimming removed 3 bases at V and 3 bases at J, with 12 bases between. This CDR3 comprises 14 residues. CDR3 amino acids: CASSFSGTNYEQYF. CDR3 DNA sequence: TGTGCCAGCAGCTTCTCCGGAACCAACTACGAGCAGTACTTC.

The chain couples TRBV5-1 to TRBJ2-1; TRBD2 is a possible D gene (6 bases). Trimming removed 0 bases from V and 8 bases from J, with 15 bases in between. CDR1 is SGHRS, CDR2 YFSETQ, per germline. This CDR3 spans 15 amino acids. CDR3: CASSLGWRGGDEQFF. CDR3 nucleotide sequence: TGCGCCAGCAGCTTGGGATGGCGGGGAGGTGATGAGCAGTTCTTC.

V usage is TRBV10-3 and J usage is TRBJ1-4, with 7 bases matching TRBD1. The CDR3 loop spans 14 amino acids. Trimming took 10 bases from V and 8 from J; bases not matched to a gene: 13. Per the germline V gene, CDR1 is ENHRY and CDR2 is SYGVKD. The CDR3 sequence: CATSAGTDYEKLFF. In DNA form, the CDR3 reads TGTGCCACCTCGGCCGGGACAGACTACGAAAAACTGTTTTTT.

This clone was observed a single time. The genes are TRBV7-6 and TRBJ2-7; possibly TRBD2 for D (5 bases). CDR1 is SGHVS and CDR2 is FNYEAQ in the germline V gene. The CDR3 has 13 residues. Trimming pared 5 bases from V and 0 bases from J, leaving 8 bases between. Written as DNA, the CDR3 is TGTGCCAGCAGCCTCGGGATCTCCTACGAGCAGTACTTC. Translated, it gives CASSLGISYEQYF.

This clone was seen only once. The chain combines TRBV5-1 with TRBJ1-4, with D possibly TRBD1 on 6 matching bases. The germline V and J ends were trimmed by 0 bases and 3 bases, with 9 bases remaining between them. This CDR3 contains 15 residues. CDR1 and CDR2 (germline): SGHRS, YFSETQ. The CDR3 DNA reads TGCGCCAGCAGCTTGGGGCAGGGGTCTAATGAAAAACTGTTTTTT. Protein sequence: CASSLGQGSNEKLFF.